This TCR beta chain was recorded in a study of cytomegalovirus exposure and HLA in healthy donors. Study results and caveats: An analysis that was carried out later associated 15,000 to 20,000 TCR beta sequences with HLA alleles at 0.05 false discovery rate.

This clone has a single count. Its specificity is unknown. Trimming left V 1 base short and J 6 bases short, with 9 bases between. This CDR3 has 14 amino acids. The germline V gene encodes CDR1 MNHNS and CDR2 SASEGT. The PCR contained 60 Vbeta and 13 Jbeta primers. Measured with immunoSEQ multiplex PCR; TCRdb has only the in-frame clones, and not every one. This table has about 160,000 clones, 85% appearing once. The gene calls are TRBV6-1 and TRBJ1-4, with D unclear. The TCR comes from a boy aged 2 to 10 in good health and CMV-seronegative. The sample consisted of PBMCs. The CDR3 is CASSEGRGDEKLFF. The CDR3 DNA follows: TGTGCCAGCAGTGAAGGCCGAGGAGATGAAAAACTGTTTTTT.